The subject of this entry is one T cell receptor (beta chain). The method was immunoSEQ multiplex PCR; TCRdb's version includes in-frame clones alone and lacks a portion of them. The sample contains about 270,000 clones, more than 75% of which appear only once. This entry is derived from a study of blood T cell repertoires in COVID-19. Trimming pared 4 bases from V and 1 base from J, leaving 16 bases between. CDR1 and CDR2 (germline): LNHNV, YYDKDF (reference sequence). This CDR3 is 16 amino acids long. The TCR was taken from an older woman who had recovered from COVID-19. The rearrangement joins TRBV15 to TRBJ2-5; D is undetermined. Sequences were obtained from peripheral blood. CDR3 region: CATSNYKGASQETQYF. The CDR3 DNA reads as TGTGCCACCAGCAACTACAAAGGAGCCAGCCAAGAGACCCAGTACTTC.